This T cell receptor beta chain was obtained from a study of regulatory T cells in long-lasting Graves disease. V trimming: 4 bases; J trimming: 6 bases; junction bases outside the gene matches: 16. Germline CDR1 is SGHNT and CDR2 is YYREEE (reference sequence). The CDR3 is 18 amino acids. According to the study, TCR beta libraries were built with iRepertoire HTBI primers and CDR3-region Arm-PCR. TCRdb reanalysed the multiplex PCR reads using MiXCR and keeps one entry per CDR3 protein. Of hundreds of thousands of distinct CDR3 sequences listed, less than 15% are singletons. Turning to this clonotype: What it binds is not known.

Study results and limitations: TRBV28, TRBJ1-2 and TRBJ2-5 were favored in persistent disease.

Time point reported: newly diagnosed GD, antithyroid drugs for less than 3 months. Extracted PBMC RNA gave rise to the TCR library. These data were also filed under a second study, of T cells in Graves' hyperthyroidism and ophthalmopathy. From that paper: Uncontrolled infection, other autoimmune disease, pregnancy or lactation disqualified patients from enrolment. Ophthalmopathy stood apart from stable hyperthyroidism in a 13 V-J model.

The genes are TRBV5-4 and TRBJ2-3, with 11 bases aligning to TRBD2. The specimen comprised peripheral blood mononuclear cells (PBMCs), sampled at new diagnosis, from a patient treated with antithyroid drugs. The sequence was obtained from a man younger than 45 with Graves disease. The CDR3 sequence: CASSTIATSGSFGDTQYF. Written as DNA, the CDR3 is TGTGCCAGCAGCACAATAGCCACTAGCGGGAGCTTCGGGGATACGCAGTATTTT.